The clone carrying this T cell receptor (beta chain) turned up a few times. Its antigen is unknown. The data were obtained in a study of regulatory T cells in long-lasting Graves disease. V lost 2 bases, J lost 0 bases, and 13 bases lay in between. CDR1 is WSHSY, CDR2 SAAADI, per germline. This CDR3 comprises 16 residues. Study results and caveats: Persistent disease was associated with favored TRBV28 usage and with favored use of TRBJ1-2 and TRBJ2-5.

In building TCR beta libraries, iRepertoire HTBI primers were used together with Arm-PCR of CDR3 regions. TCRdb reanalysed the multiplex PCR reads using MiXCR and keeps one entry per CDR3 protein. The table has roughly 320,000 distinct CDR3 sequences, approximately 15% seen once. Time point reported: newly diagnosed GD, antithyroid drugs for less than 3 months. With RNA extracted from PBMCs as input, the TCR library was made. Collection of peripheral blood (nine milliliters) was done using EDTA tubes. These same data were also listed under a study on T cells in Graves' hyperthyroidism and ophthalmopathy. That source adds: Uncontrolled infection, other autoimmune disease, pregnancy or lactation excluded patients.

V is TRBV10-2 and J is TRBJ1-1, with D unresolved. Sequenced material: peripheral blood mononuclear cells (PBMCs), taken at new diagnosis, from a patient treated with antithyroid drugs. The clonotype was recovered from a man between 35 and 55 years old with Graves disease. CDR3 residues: CASSEPRKMVNTEAFF. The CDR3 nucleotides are TGCGCCAGCAGTGAGCCGAGAAAGATGGTGAACACTGAAGCTTTCTTT.